This is a list of T cell receptor beta chains from one sample in a study of blood T cell repertoires in COVID-19. Sequencing was performed with immunoSEQ multiplex PCR; in TCRdb, only in-frame clones are kept and a portion is missing. Seen here are over 85,000 clones, nearly 90% observed once, and the top ten hold 2% to 2.5%. Sequenced sample: peripheral blood. The receptors shown here come from a man between 50 and 59 years old with active COVID-19. The CDR3 runs from the conserved cysteine through the conserved F or W. The D gene is left open where the match is weak. For some rows the clone size is stated as once, few or many, or as a class when expanded; others skip it.

v_gene,abundance,j_gene,d_gene,CDR3nt,CDR3aa
TRBV7-2,-,TRBJ1-1,-,TGTGCCAGCAGCCCCCGGACAGCCGAAGCTTTCTTT,CASSPRTAEAFF
TRBV18,-,TRBJ2-7,TRBD1,TGTGCCAGCTCCGAGGACAGGGGGATCGACGAGCAGTACTTC,CASSEDRGIDEQYF
TRBV5-5,-,TRBJ1-2,-,TGTGCCAGCAGCTTGGATCCAGGGAGGATTACCTATGGCTACACCTTC,CASSLDPGRITYGYTF
TRBV4-3,-,TRBJ2-6,-,TGCGCCAGCAGCCAAGCAGGTGGGGGGGCCAACGTCCTGACTTTC,CASSQAGGGANVLTF
TRBV7-9,once,TRBJ1-1,-,TGTGCCAGCAGCTTACGCCCGGCGGGCACTGAAGCTTTCTTT,CASSLRPAGTEAFF
TRBV7-9,-,TRBJ1-1,-,TGTGCCAGCAGCTTCCCATCGGGTACGAGCACTGAAGCTTTCTTT,CASSFPSGTSTEAFF
TRBV3-1/TRBV3-2,-,TRBJ2-2,-,TGTGCCAGCAGCCCCCGGGTGGTGAGGAACACCGGGGAGCTGTTTTTT,CASSPRVVRNTGELFF
TRBV19,-,TRBJ1-1,-,TGTGCCAGTAGTAGGCCCACTGAAGCTTTCTTT,CASSRPTEAFF
TRBV11-3,-,TRBJ2-1,TRBD2,TGTGCCAGCAGCCGTAGTGGCGGGGGGCGAACTGAGCAGTTCTTC,CASSRSGGGRTEQFF
TRBV28,-,TRBJ2-2,TRBD2,TGTGCCAGCAGTCCGGGGGGGGCGACCCGGGAGCTGTTTTTT,CASSPGGATRELFF
TRBV5-1,-,TRBJ1-2,TRBD1,TGCGCCAGCAGCCAGGGACAGGGGAGCGGCTACACCTTC,CASSQGQGSGYTF
TRBV11-2,few,TRBJ1-6,-,TGTGCCAGCAGCCCCAGGCCCGATTCACCCCTCCACTTT,CASSPRPDSPLHF
TRBV2,once,TRBJ1-6,-,TGTGCCAGCAGCCGGGACAACCATTCACCCCTCCACTTT,CASSRDNHSPLHF
TRBV19,-,TRBJ1-2,-,TGTGCCAGTAGTACGACAGGTGGGGATTCCCTATATGGCTACACCTTC,CASSTTGGDSLYGYTF
TRBV24-1,-,TRBJ2-3,-,TGTGCCACCAGTGTTTCGGGATCAGATACGCAGTATTTT,CATSVSGSDTQYF
TRBV29-1,few,TRBJ2-7,TRBD1,TGCAGCGTAGACAGGGAAGGCTCCTACGAGCAGTACTTC,CSVDREGSYEQYF
TRBV10-3,once,TRBJ1-4,-,TGTGCCATTAACAGGGATGAGGGTGAAAAACTGTTTTTT,CAINRDEGEKLFF
TRBV4-1,-,TRBJ2-7,TRBD2,TGCGCCAGCAGCCGACTCCTGGCGGGGGACCGCTCCTACGAGCAGTACTTC,CASSRLLAGDRSYEQYF
TRBV7-2,-,TRBJ1-6,-,TGTGCCAGCAGCTTAGTATCCACAGGCACGCAATCACCCCTCCACTTT,CASSLVSTGTQSPLHF
TRBV6-6,-,TRBJ2-3,-,TGTGCCAGCAGGGGAGGGGGGAAAAATACGCAGTATTTT,CASRGGGKNTQYF
TRBV5-4,-,TRBJ2-1,-,TGTGCCAGCAGCCCCCCTAGGGGCAATGAGCAGTTCTTC,CASSPPRGNEQFF
TRBV7-9,-,TRBJ1-1,-,TGTGCCAGCAGCAAGGGGCCCGGTGGCACTGAAGCTTTCTTT,CASSKGPGGTEAFF
TRBV4-1,-,TRBJ2-7,-,TGCGCCAGCAGCCATTTCTACTCCTGGAGCTCCTACGAGCAGTACTTC,CASSHFYSWSSYEQYF
TRBV7-9,-,TRBJ2-7,TRBD2,TGTGCCAGCAGCTTAAAAAAGCGGGGGGGCCTATACGAGCAGTACTTC,CASSLKKRGGLYEQYF
TRBV11-2,few,TRBJ1-6,TRBD1,TGTGCCAGCAGATGGGCGGGACAGGGGGTCCCCCTCCACTTT,CASRWAGQGVPLHF
TRBV7-6,-,TRBJ2-7,-,TGTGCCAGCAGCGAGGGACTGATGGCCTACGAGCAGTACTTC,CASSEGLMAYEQYF
TRBV6-6,-,TRBJ1-2,TRBD1,TGTGCCAGCAGTTATAGGTCACAGGGGACGGTTGACACCTTC,CASSYRSQGTVDTF
TRBV19,once,TRBJ1-5,-,TGTGCCAGTAGTATAGTGGGATCGACAGTCCCCCAGCATTTT,CASSIVGSTVPQHF
TRBV15,-,TRBJ1-3,-,TGTGCCACCAGCAGGGGCCGGGGCTCTGGAAACACCATATATTTT,CATSRGRGSGNTIYF
TRBV18,few,TRBJ1-1,-,TGTGCCAGCTCCCCCGGACAGTACACTGAAGCTTTCTTT,CASSPGQYTEAFF
TRBV5-6,few,TRBJ1-2,-,TGTGCCAGCAGCTTGGGATGGGGGGAAGGCTACACCTTC,CASSLGWGEGYTF
TRBV13,-,TRBJ2-7,-,TGTGCCAGCAGCTTAGGGGCCAGGGGATACGAGCAGTACTTC,CASSLGARGYEQYF
TRBV19,-,TRBJ2-7,-,TGTGCCAGTAGTATCTACGAGTCCTACGAGCAGTACTTC,CASSIYESYEQYF
TRBV19,-,TRBJ1-1,-,TGTGCCAGTAGTACCCCGGGACTGAGATACACTGAAGCTTTCTTT,CASSTPGLRYTEAFF
TRBV6-5,once,TRBJ1-5,-,TGTGCCAGCAGGGGGGGAGGGAAAACTGATCAGCCCCAGCATTTT,CASRGGGKTDQPQHF
TRBV12-5,-,TRBJ2-5,-,TGTGCTAGTGGTCGTCCGGGGGACAGTATTGAGGAGACCCAGTACTTC,CASGRPGDSIEETQYF
TRBV5-1,-,TRBJ1-5,-,TGCGCCAGCAGCTTGGAACCCAGGTTCGGGAACAATCAGCCCCAGCATTTT,CASSLEPRFGNNQPQHF
TRBV5-7,-,TRBJ1-4,-,TGTGCCAGCAGGGAACCGGGACTGAACAATGAAAAACTGTTTTTT,CASREPGLNNEKLFF
TRBV9,-,TRBJ2-5,-,TGTGCCAGCAGCGTAGCCCCAGGGAGGGAGACCCAGTACTTC,CASSVAPGRETQYF
TRBV4-2,few,TRBJ2-2,-,TGTGCCAGCACCCAAGAACATCTTGGCACCGGGGAGCTGTTTTTT,CASTQEHLGTGELFF
TRBV19,-,TRBJ1-5,TRBD1,TGTGCCAGTAGTAACCTGGACAGGGTTAGCAATCAGCCCCAGCATTTT,CASSNLDRVSNQPQHF
TRBV18,-,TRBJ2-1,TRBD2,TGTGCCAGCTCACCCGTCCAGACGGGGGGGCAAGATGAGCAGTTCTTC,CASSPVQTGGQDEQFF
TRBV27,few,TRBJ1-1,TRBD1,TGTGCCAGCAACCGACAGGGCCCGAACACTGAAGCTTTCTTT,CASNRQGPNTEAFF
TRBV7-2,once,TRBJ2-5,-,TGTGCCAGCAGCTTAGCGATCTGGCCGAACCAAGAGACCCAGTACTTC,CASSLAIWPNQETQYF
TRBV5-1,-,TRBJ2-1,-,TGCGCCAGCAGCTTGGTCGGAGAATGGAATGAGCAGTTCTTC,CASSLVGEWNEQFF
TRBV24-1,-,TRBJ2-7,TRBD2,TGTGCCACTAGCCGGGAGGCCTCCTACGAGCAGTACTTC,CATSREASYEQYF